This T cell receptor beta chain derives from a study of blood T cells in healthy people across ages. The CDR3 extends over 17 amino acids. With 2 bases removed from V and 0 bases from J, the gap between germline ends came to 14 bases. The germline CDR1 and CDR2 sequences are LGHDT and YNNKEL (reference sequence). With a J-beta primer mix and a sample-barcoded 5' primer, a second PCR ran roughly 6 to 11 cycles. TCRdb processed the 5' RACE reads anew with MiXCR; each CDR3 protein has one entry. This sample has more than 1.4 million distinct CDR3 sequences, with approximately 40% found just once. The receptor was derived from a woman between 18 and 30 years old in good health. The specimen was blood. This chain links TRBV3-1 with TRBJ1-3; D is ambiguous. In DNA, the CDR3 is TGTGCCAGCAGCCAATATGGAAACGACGGCTCTGGAAACACCATATATTTT. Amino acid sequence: CASSQYGNDGSGNTIYF.